This T cell receptor beta chain appears in the sequencing data of a study of blood T cell repertoires in COVID-19. Study information: Samples of COVID-19 (acute and convalescent) were obtained from the United States, Italy and Spain.

The CDR3 totals 15 residues. Trimming cost V 0 bases and J 5 bases; bases outside gene matches: 6. Germline V gene lookup returns CDR1 SGDLS and CDR2 YYNGEE. The method was immunoSEQ multiplex PCR; TCRdb's version includes in-frame clones alone and lacks a portion of them. The sample lists fewer than 200,000 clones, roughly four fifths seen once, with about 8% in the top ten. This chain joins TRBV9 and TRBJ2-5, with 8 nucleotides matching TRBD1. What was sequenced was peripheral blood. The clonotype was recovered from a man between 40 and 49 years old who had recovered from COVID-19. This CDR3 reads CASSVDQGATETQYF. CDR3 DNA sequence: TGTGCCAGCAGCGTAGATCAGGGGGCGACGGAGACCCAGTACTTC.